The 17 T cell receptor beta chains listed next were all sequenced from one sample in a study of T-cell memory formation after mild COVID-19. TCRdb ran MiXCR on the 5' RACE reads and lists one entry per CDR3 protein. Here the sample spans 300,000 to 350,000 distinct CDR3 sequences, roughly an eighth being singletons. Sequencing was carried out using PBMCs or a T cell subset sorted from them (not recorded which). The receptors derive from a man between 18 and 29 years old who had mild COVID-19 (a few samples of this study predate the infection). Cell type and time point are not known.

This clonotype was detected only a few times. The chain uses TRBV7-9 and TRBJ1-6; TRBD1 might be the D (5 bases). Germline V gene data show CDR1 as SEHNR and CDR2 as FQNEAQ (reference sequence). The CDR3 is made up of 14 amino acids. The V gene lost 1 base and the J gene lost 10 bases, with 11 bases spanning the gap. The DNA of the CDR3 is TGTGCCAGCAGCTTAGGTGGGGGAAGCTCACCCCTCCACTTT. This sequence encodes CASSLGGGSSPLHF.

This clonotype was recorded at least ten times. The chain couples TRBV7-9 to TRBJ2-3; 9 bases fit TRBD2. The CDR3 has 18 residues. Unmatched junction bases numbered 17, after V lost 5 bases and J lost 5 bases. Germline CDR1 and CDR2: SEHNR and FQNEAQ (reference sequence). CDR3 sequence (DNA): TGTGCCAGCAGCCCCAAGGGTAGCGGGGGCGCCGGGGGAGATACGCAGTATTTT. It is translated as CASSPKGSGGAGGDTQYF.

The rearrangement joins TRBV6-6 to TRBJ1-3, with TRBD1 as a possible D gene (5 bases). Germline CDR1 is MNHNY and CDR2 is SVGAGI (reference sequence). There are 15 residues in the CDR3. V was clipped by 4 bases and J by 5 bases, with 15 bases between them. The CDR3 DNA is TGTGCCAGCAGTTCTGGGGTGGAGGGGAGAAACACCATATATTTT. Encoded protein: CASSSGVEGRNTIYF.

Only a few counts were recorded for this clonotype. J is TRBJ1-5 and V is TRBV2, with D perhaps matching TRBD1 (5 bases). Trimming removed 6 bases from V and 4 bases from J, with 16 bases in between. Germline V gives CDR1 SNHLY, CDR2 FYNNEI. This CDR3 contains 15 residues. Written as DNA, the CDR3 is TGTGCCAGCAGCGGAAAGCGGGGCTATAATCAGCCCCAGCATTTT. Residues: CASSGKRGYNQPQHF.

This clonotype has just a few counts. The J gene is TRBJ1-2, the V gene TRBV6-5, with TRBD1 matching 8 bases. CDR1 is MNHEY and CDR2 is SVGAGI in the germline V gene. The CDR3 is 15 residues long. V lost 6 bases and J lost 8; bases outside the gene matches: 14. CDR3 amino acids: CASSYTPDRGYGYTF. CDR3 nucleotide sequence: TGTGCCAGCAGCTACACCCCTGACAGGGGTTACGGCTACACCTTC.

The V and J genes are TRBV15 and TRBJ2-1; 9 nucleotides agree with TRBD1. The germline CDR1 and CDR2 sequences are LNHNV and YYDKDF (reference sequence). V was clipped by 0 bases and J by 8 bases; unmatched bases: 8. CDR3 length: 16 residues. For the CDR3, the DNA is TGTGCCACCAGCAGAGATCGCGACAGGGGGGACGATGAGCAGTTCTTC. Translating it yields CATSRDRDRGDDEQFF. Full variable domain (remainder filled in from reference TRBV15 and TRBJ2-1): DAMVIQNPRYQVTQFGKPVTLSCSQTLNHNVMYWYQQKSSQAPKLLFHYYDKDFNNEADTPDNFQSRRPNTSFCFLDIRSPGLGDTAMYLCATSRDRDRGDDEQFFGPGTRLTVL.

The rearrangement joins TRBV27 to TRBJ2-6; a weak D match, TRBD2 (5 bases). V was cut by 8 bases and J by 3 bases, with 8 bases left in between. The CDR3 runs to 13 residues. The germline gives CDR1 MNHEY, CDR2 SMNVEV (reference sequence). The CDR3 DNA is TGTGCCAGCGGACTCGGTGGGGCCAACGTCCTGACTTTC. Translated, it gives CASGLGGANVLTF. Using reference TRBV27 and TRBJ2-6 for the parts outside the CDR3, the full variable domain is EAQVTQNPRYLITVTGKKLTVTCSQNMNHEYMSWYRQDPGLGLRQIYYSMNVEVTDKGDVPEGYKVSRKEKRNFPLILESPSPNQTSLYFCASGLGGANVLTFGAGSRLTVL.

The V gene is TRBV19, the J gene TRBJ2-1, with D possibly matching TRBD2 (5 bases). Germline values: CDR1 LNHDA, CDR2 SQIVND (reference sequence). The CDR3 is made up of 13 amino acids. Trimming pared 0 bases from V and 6 bases from J, leaving 6 bases between. The CDR3 sequence: CASSIEGANEQFF. The CDR3 DNA reads TGTGCCAGTAGTATAGAGGGAGCCAATGAGCAGTTCTTC.

The chain has TRBV20-1 and TRBJ2-2; D may correspond to TRBD1 or TRBD2 (6 bases each). The CDR3 has 15 residues. The V end was cut by 6 bases, the J end by 2 bases, with 16 bases between. Looked up from germline, CDR1 is DFQATT and CDR2 is SNEGSKA (reference sequence). The CDR3 DNA reads TGCAGTGCCACAACCTGGGGGGCCAACACCGGGGAGCTGTTTTTT. It specifies CSATTWGANTGELFF.

This clonotype has a count of ten or more. J is TRBJ2-3 and V is TRBV12-3 or TRBV12-4, with TRBD1 identical over 11 bases. The V segment lost 7 bases and the J segment 6 bases; nucleotides outside the gene matches: 9. The CDR3 length is 15 residues. The DNA for the CDR3 is TGTGCCAGCACCTTAGGACAGGGGGCAACGGATACGCAGTATTTT. Translation: CASTLGQGATDTQYF.

The chain joins TRBV4-1 to TRBJ1-5, with TRBD1 as a possible D gene (5 bases). This CDR3 contains 16 residues. Between the trimmed V and J ends, which lost 1 base and 0 bases, there was a span of 10 bases. Germline CDR1 and CDR2: MGHRA and YSYEKL. The CDR3 DNA sequence: TGCGCCAGCAGCCAAGGGACACAGTATAGCAATCAGCCCCAGCATTTT. Translating it yields CASSQGTQYSNQPQHF.

The table lists this clonotype with a few counts. The J gene is TRBJ2-1, the V gene TRBV7-2; TRBD2 matches 11 bases. This CDR3 is 17 amino acids long. Germline loops: CDR1 SGHTA, CDR2 FQGNSA. V lost 0 bases and J lost 4; bases outside the gene matches: 5. CDR3: CASSLATSGDTYNEQFF. CDR3 nucleotides: TGTGCCAGCAGCTTAGCGACTAGCGGGGACACATACAATGAGCAGTTCTTC. The variable domain in full, with the rest retrieved from reference TRBV7-2 and TRBJ2-1, is GAGVSQSPSNKVTEKGKDVELRCDPISGHTALYWYRQSLGQGLEFLIYFQGNSAPDKSGLPSDRFSAERTGGSVSTLTIQRTQQEDSAVYLCASSLATSGDTYNEQFFGPGTRLTVL.

This sequence joins TRBV5-5 and TRBJ2-7; 8 nucleotides line up with TRBD1. From germline, CDR1 is SGHKS and CDR2 YYEKEE (reference sequence). The CDR3 spans 14 residues. With 4 bases clipped from V and 6 bases from J, the junction kept 9 bases outside the gene matches. The CDR3 DNA reads as TGTGCCAGCAGCCCGGGACAGGAGCTCGGCGAGCAGTACTTC. Its translation is CASSPGQELGEQYF.

This clonotype was seen many times. The rearrangement joins TRBV5-1 to TRBJ2-2; D is unresolved. The CDR3 totals 16 residues. The V end lost 4 bases, the J end lost 4 bases, and 17 bases lay between the germline ends. Per the germline V gene, CDR1 is SGHRS and CDR2 is YFSETQ. This CDR3 reads CASSLTARRATGELFF. As DNA, the CDR3 is TGCGCCAGCAGCCTGACCGCTCGACGGGCCACCGGGGAGCTGTTTTTT.

The genes are TRBV4-2 and TRBJ2-5, with 7 bases identical to TRBD2. This CDR3 is built from 16 residues. Germline loops: CDR1 LGHNA, CDR2 YNFKEQ. The V and J ends lost 0 bases and 2 bases, in that order; junction bases with no gene match: 6. CDR3 DNA: TGTGCCAGCAGCCAAGATTACGGGCGGGGGCAAGAGACCCAGTACTTC. It is translated as CASSQDYGRGQETQYF.

The J gene is TRBJ1-2, the V gene TRBV6-1; 7 bases match TRBD1. The CDR3 loop spans 14 amino acids. The germline V gene encodes CDR1 MNHNS and CDR2 SASEGT. The junction had 11 bases not matched to a gene; V was cut back by 5 bases and J by 8 bases. CDR3 bases: TGTGCCAGCAGTCTAAACGGACAGGCGGGCGGCTACACCTTC. It is translated as CASSLNGQAGGYTF.

The chain employs TRBV6-5 and TRBJ1-2; 9 bases match TRBD1. The J segment lost 6 bases and the V segment lost 5 bases, leaving 16 bases of the junction unmatched. The germline CDR1 and CDR2 sequences are MNHEY and SVGAGI. The CDR3 sequence is 17 residues long. The CDR3 bases are TGTGCCAGCAGTCCATTTGTGCGAACAGGGGGCGTTCATGGCTACACCTTC. It is translated as CASSPFVRTGGVHGYTF.